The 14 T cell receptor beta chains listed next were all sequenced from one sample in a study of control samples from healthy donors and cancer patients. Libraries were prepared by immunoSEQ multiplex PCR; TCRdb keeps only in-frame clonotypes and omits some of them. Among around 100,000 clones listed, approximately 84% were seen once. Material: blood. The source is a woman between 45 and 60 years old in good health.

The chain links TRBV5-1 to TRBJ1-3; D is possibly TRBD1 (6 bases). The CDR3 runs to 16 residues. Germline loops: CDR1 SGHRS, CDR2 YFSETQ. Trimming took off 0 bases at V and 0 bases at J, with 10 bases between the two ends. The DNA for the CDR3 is TGCGCCAGCAGCTTGGAGGGACACAGCTCTGGAAACACCATATATTTT. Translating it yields CASSLEGHSSGNTIYF.

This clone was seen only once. CDR3 DNA: TGCGCCAGCAGCCTCTCGGCCGACGTAAGCTCCTACGAGCAGTACTTC. Protein sequence: CASSLSADVSSYEQYF. The V gene is TRBV5-1, the J gene TRBJ2-7; D unclear. The CDR3 has 16 residues. Per germline, CDR1 SGHRS and CDR2 YFSETQ. V was pared by 4 bases and J by 0 bases, with 17 bases between.

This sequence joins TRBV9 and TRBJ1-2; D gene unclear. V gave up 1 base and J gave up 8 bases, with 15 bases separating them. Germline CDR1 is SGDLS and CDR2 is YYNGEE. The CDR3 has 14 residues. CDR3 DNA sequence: TGTGCCAGCAGCGTAAGCCCCGTCCCCCAGGGCTACACCTTC. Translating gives CASSVSPVPQGYTF. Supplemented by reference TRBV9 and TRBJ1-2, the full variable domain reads DSGVTQTPKHLITATGQRVTLRCSPRSGDLSVYWYQQSLDQGLQFLIQYYNGEERAKGNILERFSAQQFPDLHSELNLSSLELGDSALYFCASSVSPVPQGYTFGSGTRLTVV.

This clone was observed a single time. CDR3 nucleotides: TGTGCCAGCTCACCCCGCGGGAACTCCTACGAGCAGTACTTC. Translated: CASSPRGNSYEQYF. The gene calls are TRBV18 and TRBJ2-7; possibly TRBD2 for D (6 bases). The CDR3 length is 14 residues. The V end was cut by 3 bases, the J end by 0 bases, with 9 bases between. Germline V gene lookup returns CDR1 KGHSH and CDR2 LQKENI.

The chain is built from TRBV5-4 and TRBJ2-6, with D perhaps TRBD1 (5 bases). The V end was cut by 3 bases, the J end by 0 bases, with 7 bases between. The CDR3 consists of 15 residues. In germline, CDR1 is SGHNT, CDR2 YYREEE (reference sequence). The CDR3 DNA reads TGTGCCAGCAGCTACGACAGCTCTGGGGCCAACGTCCTGACTTTC. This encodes CASSYDSSGANVLTF.

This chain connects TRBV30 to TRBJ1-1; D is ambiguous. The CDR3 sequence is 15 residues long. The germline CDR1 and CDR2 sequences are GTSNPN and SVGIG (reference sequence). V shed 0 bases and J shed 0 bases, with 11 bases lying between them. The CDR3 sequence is CAWSVVGLMNTEAFF. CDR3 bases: TGTGCCTGGAGTGTAGTAGGGCTAATGAACACTGAAGCTTTCTTT.

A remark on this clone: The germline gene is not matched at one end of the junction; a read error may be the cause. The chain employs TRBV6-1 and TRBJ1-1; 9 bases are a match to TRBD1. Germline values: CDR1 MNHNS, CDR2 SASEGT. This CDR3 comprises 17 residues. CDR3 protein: CTSSEAAGQGPNTEAFF. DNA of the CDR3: TGTACCAGCAGTGAAGCGGCGGGACAGGGACCGAACACTGAAGCTTTCTTT.

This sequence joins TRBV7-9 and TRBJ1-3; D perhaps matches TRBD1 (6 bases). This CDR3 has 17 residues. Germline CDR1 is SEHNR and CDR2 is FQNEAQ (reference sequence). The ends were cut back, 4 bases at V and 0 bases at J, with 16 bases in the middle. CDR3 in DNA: TGTGCCAGCAGCTCTACAGGGTCCTTTGCCTCTGGAAACACCATATATTTT. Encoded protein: CASSSTGSFASGNTIYF.

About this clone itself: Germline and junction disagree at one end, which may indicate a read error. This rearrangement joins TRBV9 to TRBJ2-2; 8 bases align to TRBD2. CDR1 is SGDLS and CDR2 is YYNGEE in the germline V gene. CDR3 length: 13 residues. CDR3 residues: CASSSHGAGGLFF. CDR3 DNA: TGTGCCAGCAGCTCCCACGGCGCGGGGGGGCTGTTTTTT.

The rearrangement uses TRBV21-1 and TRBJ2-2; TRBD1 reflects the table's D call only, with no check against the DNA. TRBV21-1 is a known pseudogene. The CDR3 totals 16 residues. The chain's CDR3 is CARGHSRNSNTGELFF. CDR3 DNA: TGTGCCCGGGGACACAGCCGAAACTCGAACACCGGGGAGCTGTTTTTT.

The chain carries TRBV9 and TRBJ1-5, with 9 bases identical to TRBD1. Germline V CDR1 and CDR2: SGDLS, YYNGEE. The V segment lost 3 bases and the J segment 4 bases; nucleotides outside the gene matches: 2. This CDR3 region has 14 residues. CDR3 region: CASSGTGANQPQHF. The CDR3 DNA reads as TGTGCCAGCAGCGGGACAGGGGCTAATCAGCCCCAGCATTTT.

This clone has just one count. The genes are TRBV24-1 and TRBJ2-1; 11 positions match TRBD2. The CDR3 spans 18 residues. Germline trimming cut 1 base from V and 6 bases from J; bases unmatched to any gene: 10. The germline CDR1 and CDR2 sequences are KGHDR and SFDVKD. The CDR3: CATSDFRTSGSTRNEQFF. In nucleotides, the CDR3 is TGTGCCACCAGTGATTTTCGCACTAGCGGGAGTACCCGCAATGAGCAGTTCTTC.

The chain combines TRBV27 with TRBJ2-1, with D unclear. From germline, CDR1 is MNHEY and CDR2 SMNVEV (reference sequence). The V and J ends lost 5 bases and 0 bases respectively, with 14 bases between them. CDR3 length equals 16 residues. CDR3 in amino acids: CASSLISRGSYNEQFF. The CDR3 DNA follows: TGTGCCAGCAGTCTAATATCGCGCGGCTCCTACAATGAGCAGTTCTTC.

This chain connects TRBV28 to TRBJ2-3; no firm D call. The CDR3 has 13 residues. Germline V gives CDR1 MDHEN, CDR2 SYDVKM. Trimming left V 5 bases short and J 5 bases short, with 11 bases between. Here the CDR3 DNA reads TGTGCCAGCAGTCCCTCCCAGGTAGATACGCAGTATTTT. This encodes CASSPSQVDTQYF.